These T cell receptor beta chains were read from a single sample in a study of blood T cell repertoires in COVID-19. Clones were sequenced by immunoSEQ multiplex PCR, and TCRdb holds only the in-frame ones, with some missing. The data contain approximately 290,000 clones, 80% to 95% of them seen just once; the ten biggest clones take up 1.1%. The sequenced material came from PBMCs or T cells enriched from blood (not recorded which). All receptors come from a woman under 40 who had recovered from COVID-19. CDR3s include the opening cysteine and the closing phenylalanine or tryptophan. D genes are given only for firm matches. Rows give clone size only sometimes, using once, few, many, or a class for an expanded clone.

clone size	J gene	V gene	D gene	CDR3 DNA	CDR3 protein
NA	TRBJ2-1	TRBV6-2/TRBV6-3	TRBD2	TGTGCCAGCAGTACCGGGCTAGCGGGAGGTAGGGGATATGAGCAGTTCTTC	CASSTGLAGGRGYEQFF
NA	TRBJ2-2	TRBV19	TRBD2	TGTGCCAGTAGTGGGACTAGCGGGGGAACACCCGGGGAGCTGTTTTTT	CASSGTSGGTPGELFF
NA	TRBJ1-5	TRBV7-2	TRBD1	TGTGCCAGCAGCTTAGAGGGACAGGCAAATCAGCCCCAGCATTTT	CASSLEGQANQPQHF
NA	TRBJ2-1	TRBV7-2	TRBD2	TGTGCCAGCAGCGCGCAACCGGGACTAGCGGGAGTAAATGAGCAGTTCTTC	CASSAQPGLAGVNEQFF
NA	TRBJ2-7	TRBV30	NA	TGTGCCTTGGGGGCCGGGACTTTCGCGGCCTACGAGCAGTACTTC	CALGAGTFAAYEQYF
NA	TRBJ1-1	TRBV19	NA	TGTGCCAGTAGTGCGGAAACAGGGTCCACTGAAGCTTTCTTT	CASSAETGSTEAFF
NA	TRBJ2-7	TRBV5-4	TRBD2	TGTGCCAGCAGCTTGGGTGGGCTAGCGGGAGCCTACGAGCAGTACTTC	CASSLGGLAGAYEQYF
NA	TRBJ2-1	TRBV29-1	TRBD2	TGCAGCGCACTCCTAGCGGGAAGGGATGAGCAGTTCTTC	CSALLAGRDEQFF
NA	TRBJ2-7	TRBV19	TRBD1	TGTGCCAGTAGTATAGCAGGGGGCAACTACGAGCAGTACTTC	CASSIAGGNYEQYF
NA	TRBJ1-2	TRBV18	TRBD1	TGTGCCAGCTCACCCGGGACAGTTGGCTACACCTTC	CASSPGTVGYTF
NA	TRBJ2-3	TRBV7-9	NA	TGTGCCAGCAGCTTAGTCGGGAGCACAGATACGCAGTATTTT	CASSLVGSTDTQYF
once	TRBJ2-2	TRBV30	TRBD1	TGTGCCTGGAGTCGGCAGGGGGCGGGCGGGGAGCTGTTTTTT	CAWSRQGAGGELFF
NA	TRBJ1-2	TRBV28	TRBD1	TGTGCCAGCAGTTTGGGACAGGGGGTCTATGGCTACACCTTC	CASSLGQGVYGYTF
once	TRBJ1-1	TRBV4-2	NA	TGTGCCACCCGCTTGAGCGGGGGCGCTGAAGCTTTCTTT	CATRLSGGAEAFF
NA	TRBJ1-1	TRBV27	TRBD1	TGTGCCAGCAGTCCGACGGACAGGAGGAACACTGAAGCTTTCTTT	CASSPTDRRNTEAFF
NA	TRBJ2-5	TRBV9	TRBD1	TGTGCCAGCAGCGTCCCACAGAACAGGGGAACCCAAGAGACCCAGTACTTC	CASSVPQNRGTQETQYF
NA	TRBJ2-1	TRBV20-1	NA	TGCAGTGCTAGTCACACAGTGGATATCTACAATGAGCAGTTCTTC	CSASHTVDIYNEQFF